This T cell receptor beta chain was sequenced during a study of cytomegalovirus exposure and HLA in healthy donors (dated by TCRdb to the late 2010s). About the investigation overall: According to an earlier analysis of around 600 of the donors, about 179 million T cells yielded 120 million or so unique TCR beta sequences and about 280 Gb of sequence data. Approximately 310 gigabases of sequencing data and approximately 80 million unique TCR sequences were included in an early release covering about 700 HLA-typed donors. Among the roughly 400 genotyped donors, around 81% belonged to the genetic ancestry cluster associated with self-reported Caucasian donors. The study aimed to test whether cataloging public T cell receptors could reveal signatures of past pathogen exposure. The T cell repertoires of several hundred subjects were profiled by immunosequencing and related to cytomegalovirus serostatus. A separate validation cohort of approximately 130 different subjects was used in addition to the approximately 700-subject first cohort. The study combined high-throughput TCR immunosequencing, statistical association of individual TCRs with disease status, and machine learning to predict cytomegalovirus infection status. A later analysis re-analyzed previously published TCR beta repertoires from 660 or so donors and added high-resolution HLA genotyping to study TCR occurrence patterns. Rather than using new phenotypic data, the later analysis identified candidate immune exposures from TCR beta sequences and from how often those sequences occurred across donors. In an earlier analysis of 587 of the donors, high-throughput TCR beta sequencing was used to judge whether each TCR beta V gene segment behaved as functional or pseudogenic. Donor age, sex, ethnicity and CMV serostatus were compiled alongside the repertoire data. In a later genetic analysis, genome-wide SNP genotypes for about three fifths of the roughly 670 donors were used, and that subset was treated as a discovery cohort. Every repertoire in the discovery cohort had been generated on one and the same sequencing platform. Class I and class II HLA loci were covered by the typing at four-digit resolution. Typing coverage varied by locus: about 620-640 donors for A, B, C, DRB1 and DQB1; approximately 500 for DQA1; some 610 for DPA1; roughly 450 for DPB1. Several DR-DQ haplotypes were handled as single units for association and clustering, since linkage in the cohort was strong. On average, approximately 250,000 unique TCR beta nucleotide sequences were sequenced per donor among some 420 genotyped donors of the cohort, with roughly 19% of those sequences being non-productive.

The cohort consisted of hundreds of healthy bone marrow donors. All cohort members were sampled while nominally healthy, although unrecorded immune exposures were likely present. The donor tested CMV seronegative and was one of the 352 seronegative cohort members. A peripheral blood sample was collected from each donor, and TCR beta sequencing was performed on peripheral blood mononuclear cells. The Qiagen DNeasy Blood Extraction Kit was used to extract genomic DNA from the blood cell samples. Comment on this clone: No antigen is known for it. It has no much larger one-base neighbor in the sample; base qualities were not kept.

The junction shows trimming of 0 bases on V and 3 bases on J, plus 10 bases between the germline ends. From a lookup of the germline V gene, CDR1 and CDR2 are SGDLS and YYNGEE. There are 14 amino acids in the CDR3, from cysteine to phenylalanine inclusive. Only the CDR3 part of the read is kept: 42 bases, read in frame from the first base. The full study reports these points: Roughly uniform sequencing depth across donors was assumed in presence/absence analyses, although this assumption may not hold. In a later genetic analysis, a missense DCLRE1C variant was associated with V-gene and J-gene trimming of TCR beta chains, and the association was replicated in an independent cohort. Because the 87-base-pair reads could not distinguish some IMGT-functional V segments, including TRBV6-2 and TRBV6-3, those segments were excluded. Immune exposure information for the cohort was limited to CMV serostatus. Most CMV-associated TCR beta chains appeared to be HLA-restricted in a later analysis, and the HLA associations seemed to be driven largely by CMV exposure. In an earlier analysis of 587 of the donors, most TCR beta V segments appeared in productive rearrangements about 90% or about 30% of the time, broadly matching IMGT annotations. According to a later analysis, parvovirus B19, influenza, CMV and Epstein-Barr virus appeared linked to several top co-occurrence clusters. A total of 150 or so TCR beta chains were listed by the study as associated with cytomegalovirus. A further reported finding was that TCR beta sequences accurately predicted the HLA-A and HLA-B alleles for most subjects in the first cohort. In a later analysis, the rate of TCR association differed among HLA loci, with DRB1 alleles having the most associated TCRs and HLA-C alleles having the fewest. Linkage disequilibrium might explain the correlated functional status among segregating V segments, but an unknown experimental factor could not be excluded. A cluster of highly shared sequence variants was judged likely to be a technical artifact of the sequencing pipeline. Cytomegalovirus status was reported to be diagnosed by the classifier with high specificity and sensitivity in both the original and validation cohorts. A later analysis associated about 18,000 TCR beta sequences with specific HLA alleles at a false discovery rate of 0.05. Because HLA typing was missing for some donors at each locus, association tests included only the typed subset. According to a later genetic analysis, donors in an Asian-associated ancestry cluster had fewer N-insertions in productive TCRs than the approximately 650-donor mean. Only TCR beta chains were sequenced in this cohort, and the absence of alpha or paired-chain data limited detectable features. Most TCR sequences were seen in very few donors, while some public TCRs were found in many individuals. When HLA alleles, especially DR and DQ, strongly co-occurred, attributing TCR associations to individual alleles was difficult. The authors suggested that the approach could potentially be generalized to other disease states and immunological phenotypes. A few of the identified cytomegalovirus-associated TCR beta chains were confirmed in vitro to be specific for cytomegalovirus antigens. About 17 rarely observed V segments, including chromosome 9 orphons, were excluded from the earlier analysis of a few hundred of the donors because counts were too low. In a later analysis, HLA-associated TCR beta chains were found to be more clonally expanded and to have lower generation probabilities than equally common non-associated chains.

Library preparation employed the immunoSEQ multiplex PCR assay. The multiplex PCR relied on a mix of 60 forward primers for TCR Vbeta segments and 13 reverse primers for TCR Jbeta segments. The CDR3 region of rearranged TCR beta genes was amplified from genomic DNA with a multiplex PCR assay. Amplified TCR beta libraries were sequenced as 87-base-pair reads on the Illumina HiSeq System. The source study handled its data this way. Across the 670 or so repertoires, a later analysis counted about 81 million unique TCR beta chains, some 11 million of which were shared by at least two donors. Raw reads were error-corrected and collapsed into unique sequences with a nearest-neighbor algorithm that merged closely related sequences to remove PCR and sequencing errors. CDR3 sequences were aligned to IMGT reference sequences to assign V, D and J gene segments. For a sequence to be retained, a match of at least six nucleotides was required to both a V gene segment and a J gene segment. A rearrangement was called productive if the CDR3 had no stop codons and remained in frame with V and J, and every other rearrangement was called non-productive. Following IMGT convention, CDR3 was defined as the stretch from the second conserved V-encoded cysteine to the conserved J-encoded phenylalanine. The earlier analysis of 587 of the donors excluded sequences that lacked an unambiguous match to a single V gene segment. An earlier analysis of fewer than 750 of the donors called V segments functional above 56.7% productive rearrangements and segregating when the between-donor standard deviation exceeded 5%. A statistical classification framework was developed to diagnose cytomegalovirus status using the catalog of TCR beta chain sequences. In a later analysis, V and J genes were assigned by comparing TCR nucleotide sequences against IMGT/GENE-DB human TR gene sequences. The TCRdist pipeline was used in a later analysis to assign CDR3 sequences and most-parsimonious VDJ recombination scenarios. In a later analysis, each TCR beta chain was defined by its CDR3 amino acid sequence together with its V-gene family, and reads lacking a unique V-gene family were excluded. To address suspected cross-contamination and a sequencing artifact, a later analysis removed around 600 highly shared, low-generation-probability nucleotide sequences. In a later analysis, a clonal expansion index was calculated for each public chain from normalized within-repertoire ranks of inferred template counts. In a later analysis, generation probabilities were computed using a VDJ recombination model fitted to out-of-frame rearrangements, and the results were checked against IGoR. In a later analysis, hypergeometric tests were used to score TCR-TCR, TCR-HLA and TCR-CMV co-occurrence, with a repertoire-size bias correction applied to TCR pairs. False discovery rates were estimated in a later analysis by permuting HLA or CMV assignments 20 times. In a later analysis, co-occurring TCRs were grouped with DBSCAN, and TCRdist sequence similarity was added when clustering was performed within HLA-allele-positive subsets. Repertoires with fewer than 30,000 or more than 120,000 public chains were left out of co-occurrence clustering, as were a handful of repertoires with anomalous nucleotide sharing. TCRdb re-hosts the immuneACCESS table, in-frame sequences only. Its copies lack some clones; in the studies checked, an unresolved V gene accounts for under half of them, and the cause for the rest is not known. The DNA was the basis for D and trimming; V, J and clone size are from that table. This sample gives approximately 280,000 clones in total; 70% to 90% of them show up just once. The ten largest clones represent about 2.5% of the sample.

The receptor was derived from a woman between 18 and 29 years old in good health and CMV-seronegative. Sample: PBMCs. This receptor chain uses TRBV9 and TRBJ2-7; the D gene is perhaps TRBD2, from 6 matching bases. The sequenced DNA is TGTGCCAGCAGCGTAGGGAGGGCGGGCTACGAGCAGTACTTC. Translated, this gives CASSVGRAGYEQYF. Joined to the reference TRBV9 and TRBJ2-7 proteins, this CDR3 gives the full variable domain: DSGVTQTPKHLITATGQRVTLRCSPRSGDLSVYWYQQSLDQGLQFLIQYYNGEERAKGNILERFSAQQFPDLHSELNLSSLELGDSALYFCASSVGRAGYEQYFGPGTRLTVT.